What follows are 2 T cell receptor beta chains derived from one specimen sequenced in a study of shared clonotypes between healthy human individuals (dated by TCRdb to 2018 to 2020). Libraries came from the immunoSEQ multiplex PCR assay. TCRdb took this table from immuneACCESS and kept in-frame rearrangements with V and J called. Such tables lack part of the clones; where checked against another copy, unresolved V genes explain under half of the gap, and the rest is unexplained. This sample holds approximately 710,000 clones; 90% were observed only once. The ten largest make up 34% of the sample. Sample: memory CD8+ T cells from PBMCs. Read against the paper, the sample's cell subset or site label means: CD45RO+ cells pooled with CCR7-negative TemRA cells. The receptors come from a man aged 18 to 35 in good health. Some clones in this sample may be carry-over from other donors' samples.

The rearrangement joins TRBV19 to TRBJ2-1, with 13 positions matching TRBD2. This CDR3 contains 13 residues. Germline CDR1 and CDR2: LNHDA and SQIVND (reference sequence). V lost 10 bases, J lost 7 bases, and 4 bases stayed unmatched. CDR3 bases: TGTGCCACCACTAGCGGGAGGGATAATGAGCAGTTCTTC. Encoded protein: CATTSGRDNEQFF.

Here the CDR3 reads CASSLGQGTEAFF. The CDR3 DNA is TGTGCCAGTAGCTTAGGACAGGGGACTGAAGCTTTCTTT. The J gene is TRBJ1-1, the V gene TRBV19, with 9 positions matching TRBD1. This CDR3 comprises 13 residues. The V gene end was trimmed by 6 bases and the J gene end by 5 bases; junction bases not matched to a gene: 4. Germline loops: CDR1 LNHDA, CDR2 SQIVND (reference sequence).